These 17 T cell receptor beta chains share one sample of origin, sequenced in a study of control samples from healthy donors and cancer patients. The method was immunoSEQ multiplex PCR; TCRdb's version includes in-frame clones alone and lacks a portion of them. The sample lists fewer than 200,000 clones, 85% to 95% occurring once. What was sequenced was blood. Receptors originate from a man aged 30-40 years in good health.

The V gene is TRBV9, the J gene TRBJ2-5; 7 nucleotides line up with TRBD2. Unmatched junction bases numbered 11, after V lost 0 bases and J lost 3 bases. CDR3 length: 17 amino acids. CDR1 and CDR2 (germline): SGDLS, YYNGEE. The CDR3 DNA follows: TGTGCCAGCAGCGTAGGAGTGGGAACGGGGGGAAAAGAGACCCAGTACTTC. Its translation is CASSVGVGTGGKETQYF.

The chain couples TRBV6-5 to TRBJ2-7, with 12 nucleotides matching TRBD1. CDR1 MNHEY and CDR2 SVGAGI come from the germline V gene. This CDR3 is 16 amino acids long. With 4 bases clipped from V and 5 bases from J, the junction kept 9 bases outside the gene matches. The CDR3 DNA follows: TGTGCCAGCAGTTCAAGGGGACAGGGGGCGCGGAACGAGCAGTACTTC. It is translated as CASSSRGQGARNEQYF.

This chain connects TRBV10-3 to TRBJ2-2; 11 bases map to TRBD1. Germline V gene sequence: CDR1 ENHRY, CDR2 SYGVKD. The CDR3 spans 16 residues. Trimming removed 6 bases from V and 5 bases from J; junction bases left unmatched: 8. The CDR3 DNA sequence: TGTGCCATCAGGGGGGGGACAGGGGGATGGACCGGGGAGCTGTTTTTT. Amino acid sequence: CAIRGGTGGWTGELFF.

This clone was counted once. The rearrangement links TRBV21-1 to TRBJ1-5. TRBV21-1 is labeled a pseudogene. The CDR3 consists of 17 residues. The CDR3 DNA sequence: TGTGCCAGCAGCTCTCCGGCGACATCGGGTGACACGCAGCCCCAGCATTTT. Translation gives CASSSPATSGDTQPQHF.

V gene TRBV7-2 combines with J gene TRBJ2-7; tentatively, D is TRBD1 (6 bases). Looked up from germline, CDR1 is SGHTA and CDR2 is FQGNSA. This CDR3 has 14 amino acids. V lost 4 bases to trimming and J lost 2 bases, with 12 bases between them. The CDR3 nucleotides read TGTGCCAGCAGCTATGACAGGTATACCTACGAGCAGTACTTC. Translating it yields CASSYDRYTYEQYF.

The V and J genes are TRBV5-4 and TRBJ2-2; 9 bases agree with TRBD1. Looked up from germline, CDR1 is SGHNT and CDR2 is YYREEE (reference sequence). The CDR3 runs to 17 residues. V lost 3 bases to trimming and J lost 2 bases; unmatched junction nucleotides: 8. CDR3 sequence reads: CASSSIRTGANTGELFF. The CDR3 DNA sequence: TGTGCCAGCAGCTCTATCCGGACAGGGGCTAACACCGGGGAGCTGTTTTTT. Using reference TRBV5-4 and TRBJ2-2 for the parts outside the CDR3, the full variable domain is ETGVTQSPTHLIKTRGQQVTLRCSSQSGHNTVSWYQQALGQGPQFIFQYYREEENGRGNFPPRFSGLQFPNYSSELNVNALELDDSALYLCASSSIRTGANTGELFFGEGSRLTVL.

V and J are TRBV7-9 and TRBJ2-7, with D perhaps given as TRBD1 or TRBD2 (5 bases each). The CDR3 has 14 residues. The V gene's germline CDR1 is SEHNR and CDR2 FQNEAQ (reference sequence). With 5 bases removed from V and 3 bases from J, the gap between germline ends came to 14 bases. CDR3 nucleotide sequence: TGTGCCAGCAGCGGAGGAAGGGACGTCTACGAGCAGTACTTC. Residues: CASSGGRDVYEQYF.

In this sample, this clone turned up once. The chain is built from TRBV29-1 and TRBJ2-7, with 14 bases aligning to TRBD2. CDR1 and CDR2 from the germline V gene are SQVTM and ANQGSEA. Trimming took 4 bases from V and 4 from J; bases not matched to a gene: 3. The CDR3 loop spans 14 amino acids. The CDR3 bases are TGCAGCGTTGGGGGGACTAGCGGGAGTTACGAGCAGTACTTC. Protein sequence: CSVGGTSGSYEQYF.

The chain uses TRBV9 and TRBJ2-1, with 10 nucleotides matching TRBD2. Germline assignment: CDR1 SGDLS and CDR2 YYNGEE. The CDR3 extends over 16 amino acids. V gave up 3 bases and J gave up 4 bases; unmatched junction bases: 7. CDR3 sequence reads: CASSGILAGVYNEQFF. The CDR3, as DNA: TGTGCCAGCAGCGGAATCCTAGCGGGGGTATACAATGAGCAGTTCTTC. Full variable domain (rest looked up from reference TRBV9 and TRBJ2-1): DSGVTQTPKHLITATGQRVTLRCSPRSGDLSVYWYQQSLDQGLQFLIQYYNGEERAKGNILERFSAQQFPDLHSELNLSSLELGDSALYFCASSGILAGVYNEQFFGPGTRLTVL.

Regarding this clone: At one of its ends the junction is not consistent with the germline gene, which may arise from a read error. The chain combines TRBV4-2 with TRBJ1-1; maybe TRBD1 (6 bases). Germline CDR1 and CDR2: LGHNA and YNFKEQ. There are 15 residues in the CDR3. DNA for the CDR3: TGTGCCAGCAGCCCCCCAAGCCAGGGGAACACTGAAGTTTTCTTT. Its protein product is CASSPPSQGNTEVFF.

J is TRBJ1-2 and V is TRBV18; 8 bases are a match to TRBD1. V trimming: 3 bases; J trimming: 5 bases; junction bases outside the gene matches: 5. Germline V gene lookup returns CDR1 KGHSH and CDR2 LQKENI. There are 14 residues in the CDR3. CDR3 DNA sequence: TGTGCCAGCTCACCGGGACAGGACTCGTATGGCTACACCTTC. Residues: CASSPGQDSYGYTF.

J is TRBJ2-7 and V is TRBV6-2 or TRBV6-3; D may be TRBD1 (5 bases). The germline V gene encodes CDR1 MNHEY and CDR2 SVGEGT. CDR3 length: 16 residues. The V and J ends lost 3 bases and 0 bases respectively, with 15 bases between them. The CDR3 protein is CASSYPRTGLSYEQYF. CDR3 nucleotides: TGTGCCAGCAGTTATCCGAGAACAGGTCTCTCCTACGAGCAGTACTTC.

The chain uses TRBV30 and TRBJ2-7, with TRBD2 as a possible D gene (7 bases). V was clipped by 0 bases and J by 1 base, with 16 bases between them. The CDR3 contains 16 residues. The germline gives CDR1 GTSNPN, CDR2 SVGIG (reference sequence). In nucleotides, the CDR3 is TGTGCCTGGAGTGTTTGGGGGGGCGAGGGTTCCTACGAGCAGTACTTC. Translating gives CAWSVWGGEGSYEQYF.

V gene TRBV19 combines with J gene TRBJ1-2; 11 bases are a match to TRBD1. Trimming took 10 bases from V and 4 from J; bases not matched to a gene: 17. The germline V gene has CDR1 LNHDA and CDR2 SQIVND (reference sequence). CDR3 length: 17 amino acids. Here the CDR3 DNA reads TGTGCCACCTCAATGAGGACAGGGGGCCGGGTTGGCTATGGCTACACCTTC. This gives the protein CATSMRTGGRVGYGYTF.

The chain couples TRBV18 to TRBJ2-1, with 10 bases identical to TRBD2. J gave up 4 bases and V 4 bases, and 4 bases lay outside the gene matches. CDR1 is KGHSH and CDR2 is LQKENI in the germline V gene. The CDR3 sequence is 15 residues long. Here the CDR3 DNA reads TGTGCCAGCTCACTTCTAGCGGGAGAATACAATGAGCAGTTCTTC. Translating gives CASSLLAGEYNEQFF.

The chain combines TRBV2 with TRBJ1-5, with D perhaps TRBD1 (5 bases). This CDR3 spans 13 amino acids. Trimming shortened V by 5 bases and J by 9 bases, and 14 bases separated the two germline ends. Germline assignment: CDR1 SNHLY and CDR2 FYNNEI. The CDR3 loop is CASSLQVYPPQHF. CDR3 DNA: TGTGCCAGCAGTTTACAGGTCTATCCGCCCCAGCATTTT.

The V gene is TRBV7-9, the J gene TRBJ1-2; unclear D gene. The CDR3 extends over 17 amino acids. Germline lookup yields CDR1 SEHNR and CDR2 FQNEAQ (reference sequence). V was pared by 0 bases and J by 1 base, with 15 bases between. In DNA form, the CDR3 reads TGTGCCAGCAGCTTAGCGGGGAACGGCCCCCTTAACTATGGCTACACCTTC. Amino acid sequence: CASSLAGNGPLNYGYTF.